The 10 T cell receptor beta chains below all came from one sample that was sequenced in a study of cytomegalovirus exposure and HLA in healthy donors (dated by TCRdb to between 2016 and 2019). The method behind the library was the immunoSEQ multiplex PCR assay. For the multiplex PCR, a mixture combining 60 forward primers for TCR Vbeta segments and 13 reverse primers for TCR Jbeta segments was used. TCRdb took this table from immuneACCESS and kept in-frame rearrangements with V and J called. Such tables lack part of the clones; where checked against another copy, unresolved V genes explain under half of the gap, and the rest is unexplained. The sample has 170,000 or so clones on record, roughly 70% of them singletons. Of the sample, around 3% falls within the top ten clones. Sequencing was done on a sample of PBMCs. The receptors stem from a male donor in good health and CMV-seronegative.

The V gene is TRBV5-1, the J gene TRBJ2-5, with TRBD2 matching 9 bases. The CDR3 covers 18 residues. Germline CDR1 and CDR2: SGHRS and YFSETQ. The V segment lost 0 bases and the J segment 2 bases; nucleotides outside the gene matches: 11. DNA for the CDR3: TGCGCCAGCAGCTTGGCCTCTTTTAGCGGGAGAAGGCAAGAGACCCAGTACTTC. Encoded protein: CASSLASFSGRRQETQYF.

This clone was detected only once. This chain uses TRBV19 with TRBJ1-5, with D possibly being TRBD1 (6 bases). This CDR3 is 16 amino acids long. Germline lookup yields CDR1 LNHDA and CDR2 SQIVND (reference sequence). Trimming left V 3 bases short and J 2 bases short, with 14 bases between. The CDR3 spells CASSIEGDYGNQPQHF. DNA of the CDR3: TGTGCCAGTAGTATTGAGGGGGACTATGGCAATCAGCCCCAGCATTTT.

The CDR3 loop is CASSAQDRNYEQYF. CDR3 coding DNA: TGTGCCAGCAGTGCCCAGGACAGGAACTACGAGCAGTACTTC. The chain has TRBV6-1 and TRBJ2-7, with 7 bases aligning to TRBD1. Germline V gives CDR1 MNHNS, CDR2 SASEGT. V lost 4 bases and J lost 3; bases outside the gene matches: 6. CDR3 length: 14 amino acids.

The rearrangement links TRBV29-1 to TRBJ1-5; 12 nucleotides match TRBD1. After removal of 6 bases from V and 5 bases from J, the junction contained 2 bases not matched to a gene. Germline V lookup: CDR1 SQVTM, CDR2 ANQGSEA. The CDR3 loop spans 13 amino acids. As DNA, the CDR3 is TGCAGCGTCGGGACAGGGGGCGATCAGCCCCAGCATTTT. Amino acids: CSVGTGGDQPQHF.

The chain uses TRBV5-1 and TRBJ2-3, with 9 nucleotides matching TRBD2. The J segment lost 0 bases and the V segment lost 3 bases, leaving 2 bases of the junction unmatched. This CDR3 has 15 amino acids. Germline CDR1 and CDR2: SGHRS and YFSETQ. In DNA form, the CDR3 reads TGCGCCAGCAGCTCCCTAGCGGGGAGCACAGATACGCAGTATTTT. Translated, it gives CASSSLAGSTDTQYF.

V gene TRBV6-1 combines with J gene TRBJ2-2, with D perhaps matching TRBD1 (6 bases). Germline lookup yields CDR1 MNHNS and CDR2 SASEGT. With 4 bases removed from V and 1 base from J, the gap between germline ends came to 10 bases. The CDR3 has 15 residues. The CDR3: CASSAQGQNTGELFF. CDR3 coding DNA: TGTGCCAGCAGTGCCCAGGGACAGAACACCGGGGAGCTGTTTTTT.

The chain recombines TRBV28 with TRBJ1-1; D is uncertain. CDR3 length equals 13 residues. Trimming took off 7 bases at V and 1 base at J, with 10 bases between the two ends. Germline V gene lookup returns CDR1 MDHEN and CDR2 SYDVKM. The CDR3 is CASILSSNTEAFF. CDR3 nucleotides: TGTGCCAGCATCCTCAGTTCGAACACTGAAGCTTTCTTT.

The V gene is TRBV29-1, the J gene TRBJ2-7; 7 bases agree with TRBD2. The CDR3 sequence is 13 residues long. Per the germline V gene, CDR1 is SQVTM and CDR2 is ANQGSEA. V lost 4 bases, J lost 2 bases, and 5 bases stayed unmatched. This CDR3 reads CSVGETSPYEQYF. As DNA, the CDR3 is TGCAGCGTTGGGGAGACTAGCCCCTACGAGCAGTACTTC.

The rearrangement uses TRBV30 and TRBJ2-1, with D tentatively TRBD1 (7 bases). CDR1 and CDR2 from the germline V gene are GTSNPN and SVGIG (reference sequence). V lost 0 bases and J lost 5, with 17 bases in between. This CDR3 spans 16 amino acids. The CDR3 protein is CAWSVRWRGPNNEQFF. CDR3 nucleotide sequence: TGTGCCTGGAGTGTACGGTGGAGGGGGCCTAACAATGAGCAGTTCTTC. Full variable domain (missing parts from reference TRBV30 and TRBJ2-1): SQTIHQWPATLVQPVGSPLSLECTVEGTSNPNLYWYRQAAGRGLQLLFYSVGIGQISSEVPQNLSASRPQDRQFILSSKKLLLSDSGFYLCAWSVRWRGPNNEQFFGPGTRLTVL.

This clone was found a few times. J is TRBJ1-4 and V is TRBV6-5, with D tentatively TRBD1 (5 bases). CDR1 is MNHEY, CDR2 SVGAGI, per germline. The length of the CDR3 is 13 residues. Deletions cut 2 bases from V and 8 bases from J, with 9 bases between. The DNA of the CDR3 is TGTGCCAGCAGTTACCAGGGTTTGGAAAAACTGTTTTTT. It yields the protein CASSYQGLEKLFF.